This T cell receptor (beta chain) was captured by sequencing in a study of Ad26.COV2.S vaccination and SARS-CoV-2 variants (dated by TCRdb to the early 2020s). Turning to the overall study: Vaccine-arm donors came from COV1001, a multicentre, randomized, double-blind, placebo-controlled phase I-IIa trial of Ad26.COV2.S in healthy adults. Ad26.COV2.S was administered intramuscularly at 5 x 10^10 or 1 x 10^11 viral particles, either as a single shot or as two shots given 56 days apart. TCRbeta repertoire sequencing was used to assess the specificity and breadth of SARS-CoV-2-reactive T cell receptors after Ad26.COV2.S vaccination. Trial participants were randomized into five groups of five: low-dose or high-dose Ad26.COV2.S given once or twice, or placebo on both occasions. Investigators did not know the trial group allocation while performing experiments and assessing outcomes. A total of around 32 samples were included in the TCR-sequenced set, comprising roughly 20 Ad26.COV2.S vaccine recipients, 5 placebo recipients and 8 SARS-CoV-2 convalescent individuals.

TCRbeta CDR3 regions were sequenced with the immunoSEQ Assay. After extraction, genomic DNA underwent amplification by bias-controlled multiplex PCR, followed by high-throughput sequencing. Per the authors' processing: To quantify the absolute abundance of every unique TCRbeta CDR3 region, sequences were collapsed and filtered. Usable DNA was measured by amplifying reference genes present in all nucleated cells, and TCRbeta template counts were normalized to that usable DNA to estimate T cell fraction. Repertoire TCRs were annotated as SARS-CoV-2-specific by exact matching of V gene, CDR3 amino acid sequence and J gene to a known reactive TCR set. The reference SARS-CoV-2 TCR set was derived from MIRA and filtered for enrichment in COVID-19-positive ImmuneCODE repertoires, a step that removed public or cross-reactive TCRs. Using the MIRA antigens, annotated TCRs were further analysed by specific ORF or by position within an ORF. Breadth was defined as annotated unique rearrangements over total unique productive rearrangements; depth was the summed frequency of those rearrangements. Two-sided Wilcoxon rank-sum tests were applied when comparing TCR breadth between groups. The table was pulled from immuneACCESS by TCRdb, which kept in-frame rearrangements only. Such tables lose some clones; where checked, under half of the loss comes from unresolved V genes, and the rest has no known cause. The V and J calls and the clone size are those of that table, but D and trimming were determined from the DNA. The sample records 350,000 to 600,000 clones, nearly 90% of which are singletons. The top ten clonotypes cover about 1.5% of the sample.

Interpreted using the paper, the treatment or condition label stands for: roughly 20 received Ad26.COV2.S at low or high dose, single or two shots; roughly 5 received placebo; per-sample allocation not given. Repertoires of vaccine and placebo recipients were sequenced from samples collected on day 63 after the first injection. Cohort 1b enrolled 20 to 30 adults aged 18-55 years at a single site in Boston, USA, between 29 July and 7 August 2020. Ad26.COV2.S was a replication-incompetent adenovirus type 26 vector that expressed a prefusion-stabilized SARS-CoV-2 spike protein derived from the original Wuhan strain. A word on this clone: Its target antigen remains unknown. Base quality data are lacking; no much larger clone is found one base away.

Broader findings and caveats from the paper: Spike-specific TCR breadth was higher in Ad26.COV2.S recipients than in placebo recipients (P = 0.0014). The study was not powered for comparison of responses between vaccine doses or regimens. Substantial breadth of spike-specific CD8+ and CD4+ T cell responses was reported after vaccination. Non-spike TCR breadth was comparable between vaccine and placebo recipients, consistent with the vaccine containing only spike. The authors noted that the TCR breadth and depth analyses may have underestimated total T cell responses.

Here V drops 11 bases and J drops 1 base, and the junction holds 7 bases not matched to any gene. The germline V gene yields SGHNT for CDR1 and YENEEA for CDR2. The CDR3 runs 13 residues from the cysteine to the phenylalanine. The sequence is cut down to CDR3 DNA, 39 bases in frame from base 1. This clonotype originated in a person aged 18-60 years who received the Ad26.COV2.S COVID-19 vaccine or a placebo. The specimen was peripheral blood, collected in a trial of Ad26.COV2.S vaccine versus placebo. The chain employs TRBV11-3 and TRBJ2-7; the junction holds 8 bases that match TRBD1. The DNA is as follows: TGTGCCGGCCCCCGGGACAGGTCCTACGAGCAGTACTTC. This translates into CAGPRDRSYEQYF.